The rows below give T cell receptor beta chains drawn from one sample of a study of T cell responses to AZD1222 COVID-19 vaccine. Measured with immunoSEQ multiplex PCR; TCRdb has only the in-frame clones, and not every one. The repertoire holds 86,000 or so clones, with roughly nine tenths as singletons. This sample comprised peripheral blood, obtained on day 0 of AZD1222 vaccination. These receptors were taken from an adult in good health. Both conserved end residues are part of each CDR3. The order of the fields is clone size, D gene, V gene, J gene, CDR3 protein, CDR3 DNA. D genes are given only for firm matches. A row's size may be missing; if present it is once, few, many or a size class.

size: NA
D: TRBD2
V: TRBV7-6
J: TRBJ2-5
CDR3: CASSRLAGDRGETQYF
DNA: TGTGCCAGCAGCCGACTAGCGGGGGACCGAGGGGAGACCCAGTACTTC

size: NA
D: NA
V: TRBV28
J: TRBJ1-1
CDR3: CASRGPGGRREAFF
DNA: TGTGCCAGCCGCGGACCTGGAGGGAGACGTGAAGCTTTCTTT

size: NA
D: NA
V: TRBV4-1
J: TRBJ1-1
CDR3: CASSQVGLNTEAFF
DNA: TGCGCCAGCAGCCAAGTCGGGCTCAACACTGAAGCTTTCTTT

size: NA
D: TRBD1
V: TRBV27
J: TRBJ1-2
CDR3: CASSFTDRGNYGYTF
DNA: TGTGCCAGCAGTTTTACGGACAGGGGAAACTATGGCTACACCTTC

size: NA
D: NA
V: TRBV18
J: TRBJ1-3
CDR3: CASSPDRDSGNTIYF
DNA: TGTGCCAGCTCACCGGACAGAGACTCTGGAAACACCATATATTTT

size: NA
D: TRBD1
V: TRBV7-2
J: TRBJ2-7
CDR3: CASSSGTVPYEQYF
DNA: TGTGCCAGCAGCTCCGGGACAGTTCCCTACGAGCAGTACTTC

size: NA
D: NA
V: TRBV7-9
J: TRBJ1-1
CDR3: CASSTKDGLKNTEAFF
DNA: TGTGCCAGCAGCACAAAGGACGGTTTGAAGAACACTGAAGCTTTCTTT

size: NA
D: NA
V: TRBV6-5
J: TRBJ1-2
CDR3: CASSLNRDNYGYTF
DNA: TGTGCCAGCAGTCTCAACAGAGATAACTATGGCTACACCTTC

size: NA
D: NA
V: TRBV6-5
J: TRBJ2-7
CDR3: CASSPGPSEQYF
DNA: TGTGCCAGCAGCCCGGGGCCTTCCGAGCAGTACTTC

size: NA
D: NA
V: TRBV11-2
J: TRBJ2-3
CDR3: CASSYGRHTDTQYF
DNA: TGTGCCAGCAGCTACGGGAGACACACAGATACGCAGTATTTT

size: NA
D: NA
V: TRBV21-1
J: TRBJ1-6
CDR3: CASSTNQSSYNSPLHF
DNA: TGTGCCAGCAGCACCAACCAGAGCTCCTATAATTCACCCCTCCACTTT

size: NA
D: NA
V: TRBV5-1
J: TRBJ1-2
CDR3: CASGEGYGYTF
DNA: TGCGCCAGCGGGGAAGGCTATGGCTACACCTTC

size: NA
D: NA
V: TRBV4-1
J: TRBJ2-3
CDR3: CASSNGQVAITSTDTQYF
DNA: TGCGCCAGCTCTAACGGGCAAGTAGCGATAACCAGCACAGATACGCAGTATTTT

size: NA
D: NA
V: TRBV30
J: TRBJ2-1
CDR3: CAWNMGLGSYNEQFF
DNA: TGTGCCTGGAATATGGGGCTCGGCTCCTACAATGAGCAGTTCTTC

size: NA
D: TRBD1
V: TRBV5-1
J: TRBJ2-5
CDR3: CASSYGQGQETQYF
DNA: TGCGCCAGCAGCTACGGACAGGGACAAGAGACCCAGTACTTC

size: NA
D: TRBD1
V: TRBV2
J: TRBJ1-2
CDR3: CASTGTGVYGYTF
DNA: TGTGCCAGTACCGGGACAGGCGTCTATGGCTACACCTTC

size: NA
D: NA
V: TRBV28
J: TRBJ1-3
CDR3: CASSFPGAAARPGNTIYF
DNA: TGTGCCAGCAGTTTCCCCGGCGCCGCCGCGAGGCCTGGAAACACCATATATTTT

size: NA
D: NA
V: TRBV3-1/TRBV3-2
J: TRBJ1-1
CDR3: CASSQSAMNTEAFF
DNA: TGTGCCAGCAGCCAATCGGCTATGAACACTGAAGCTTTCTTT

size: NA
D: NA
V: TRBV30
J: TRBJ2-7
CDR3: CAWSQGGGPYEQYF
DNA: TGTGCCTGGAGTCAAGGGGGGGGTCCCTACGAGCAGTACTTC

size: NA
D: NA
V: TRBV15
J: TRBJ2-7
CDR3: CATSRDKGPYEQYF
DNA: TGTGCCACCAGCAGGGACAAAGGGCCCTACGAGCAGTACTTC

size: NA
D: TRBD2
V: TRBV11-2
J: TRBJ2-1
CDR3: CASRPSGSSYNEQFF
DNA: TGTGCCAGCAGACCTAGCGGAAGCTCCTACAATGAGCAGTTCTTC

size: NA
D: TRBD1
V: TRBV6-5
J: TRBJ2-7
CDR3: CASNPRDRSYEQYF
DNA: TGTGCCAGTAACCCCAGGGACAGGAGCTACGAGCAGTACTTC

size: NA
D: NA
V: TRBV5-8
J: TRBJ2-7
CDR3: CASSLGRYGSYEQYF
DNA: TGTGCCAGCAGCTTGGGCCGATACGGGTCCTACGAGCAGTACTTC

size: NA
D: NA
V: TRBV7-3
J: TRBJ1-3
CDR3: CASSGSSQAGNTIYF
DNA: TGTGCCAGCAGCGGCAGCTCACAGGCTGGAAACACCATATATTTT

size: NA
D: NA
V: TRBV6-5
J: TRBJ1-1
CDR3: CASSSRTPGVTFF
DNA: TGTGCCAGCAGTTCCCGGACTCCTGGGGTGACTTTCTTT

size: NA
D: NA
V: TRBV28
J: TRBJ1-2
CDR3: CASSLQRNYGYTF
DNA: TGTGCCAGCAGTTTACAGCGTAACTATGGCTACACCTTC

size: NA
D: NA
V: TRBV6-5
J: TRBJ1-1
CDR3: CASSYPRETEAFF
DNA: TGTGCCAGCAGCTACCCGCGAGAAACTGAAGCTTTCTTT

size: NA
D: NA
V: TRBV19
J: TRBJ1-5
CDR3: CASSIGQNNQPQHF
DNA: TGTGCCAGTAGTATTGGACAGAACAATCAGCCCCAGCATTTT

size: NA
D: TRBD1
V: TRBV5-6
J: TRBJ2-7
CDR3: CASSPDRGGSYEQYF
DNA: TGTGCCAGCAGCCCGGACAGGGGTGGGTCCTACGAGCAGTACTTC

size: NA
D: TRBD1
V: TRBV11-1
J: TRBJ2-5
CDR3: CASSRWTGEQETQYF
DNA: TGTGCCAGCAGCCGATGGACAGGGGAACAAGAGACCCAGTACTTC

size: once
D: NA
V: TRBV10-2
J: TRBJ2-7
CDR3: CASSESTAGGGLYEQYF
DNA: TGCGCCAGCAGTGAGTCGACGGCAGGGGGAGGACTCTACGAGCAGTACTTC

size: NA
D: NA
V: TRBV29-1
J: TRBJ2-2
CDR3: CSGGNTGELFF
DNA: TGCAGCGGAGGGAACACCGGGGAGCTGTTTTTT

size: NA
D: TRBD1
V: TRBV28
J: TRBJ2-1
CDR3: CASSSQDRGNEQFF
DNA: TGTGCCAGCAGTTCCCAGGACAGGGGCAATGAGCAGTTCTTC

size: NA
D: NA
V: TRBV6-5
J: TRBJ1-5
CDR3: CASRPGGVNQPQHF
DNA: TGTGCCAGCAGGCCGGGGGGAGTCAATCAGCCCCAGCATTTT

size: NA
D: TRBD1
V: TRBV9
J: TRBJ1-3
CDR3: CASSVGGGYSGNTIYF
DNA: TGTGCCAGCAGCGTAGGAGGGGGCTACTCTGGAAACACCATATATTTT

size: NA
D: NA
V: TRBV10-3
J: TRBJ1-1
CDR3: CAAGEPRAFF
DNA: TGTGCCGCGGGTGAGCCGCGAGCTTTCTTT

size: NA
D: TRBD2
V: TRBV4-2
J: TRBJ2-1
CDR3: CASSQASGNEQFF
DNA: TGTGCCAGCAGCCAGGCTAGCGGTAATGAGCAGTTCTTC

size: once
D: NA
V: TRBV29-1
J: TRBJ1-1
CDR3: CSVGENTEAFF
DNA: TGCAGCGTCGGGGAGAACACTGAAGCTTTCTTT

size: once
D: TRBD2
V: TRBV6-2/TRBV6-3
J: TRBJ2-2
CDR3: CARSLLGGGVTGELFF
DNA: TGTGCCCGCAGCCTTCTGGGGGGGGGAGTCACCGGGGAGCTGTTTTTT

size: NA
D: TRBD1
V: TRBV5-1
J: TRBJ1-1
CDR3: CASSSGGHTEAFF
DNA: TGCGCCAGCAGCTCAGGGGGTCACACTGAAGCTTTCTTT

size: NA
D: TRBD1
V: TRBV19
J: TRBJ1-2
CDR3: CASSAGTVPPYGYTF
DNA: TGTGCCAGTAGCGCCGGGACAGTTCCCCCCTATGGCTACACCTTC

size: once
D: NA
V: TRBV21-1
J: TRBJ1-5
CDR3: CASSKTASNQPQHF
DNA: TGTGCCAGCAGCAAGACAGCTAGCAATCAGCCCCAGCATTTT

size: NA
D: NA
V: TRBV18
J: TRBJ1-5
CDR3: CASSPNSDSNQPQHF
DNA: TGTGCCAGCTCACCAAATAGCGACAGCAATCAGCCCCAGCATTTT

size: NA
D: NA
V: TRBV7-3
J: TRBJ1-1
CDR3: CASSSQGSGTEAFF
DNA: TGTGCCAGCAGCTCCCAGGGGAGCGGCACTGAAGCTTTCTTT